A selection of T cell receptor beta chains follows, all from one sample in a study of blood T cell repertoires in COVID-19. The method was immunoSEQ multiplex PCR; TCRdb's version includes in-frame clones alone and lacks a portion of them. The table shows some 150,000 clones, with about nine tenths occurring only once. Sample: peripheral blood. Receptor source: a woman aged 60 to 75 with active or convalescent COVID-19. Each CDR3 is given with its conserved first and last residue. The D gene is left open where the match is weak. Rows may omit the clone size; those that give it use once, few, many or a size class.

clone size,J gene,D gene,V gene,CDR3 protein,CDR3 DNA
.,TRBJ2-7,.,TRBV10-3,CAISDLGRGHSYEQYF,TGTGCCATCAGTGACCTAGGGCGGGGCCACTCCTACGAGCAGTACTTC
.,TRBJ1-5,TRBD1,TRBV7-9,CASSRQGYQPQHF,TGTGCCAGCAGCAGACAGGGGTACCAGCCCCAGCATTTT
few,TRBJ2-3,TRBD2,TRBV5-4,CASSLLGLAGGLAQYF,TGTGCCAGCAGCCTTCTGGGACTAGCGGGGGGGCTCGCGCAGTATTTT
few,TRBJ1-6,TRBD1,TRBV25-1,CASTTGVYNSPLHF,TGTGCCAGCACCACAGGGGTATATAATTCACCCCTCCACTTT
.,TRBJ1-1,TRBD1,TRBV19,CASKQGSTEAFF,TGTGCCAGTAAACAGGGGAGCACTGAAGCTTTCTTT
.,TRBJ2-1,.,TRBV11-2,CASSLLQGGWDNNEQFF,TGTGCCAGCAGCTTACTACAGGGCGGTTGGGACAACAATGAGCAGTTCTTC
.,TRBJ2-7,TRBD2,TRBV3-1/TRBV3-2,CASRHSSGYYEQYF,TGTGCCAGCAGGCATTCTAGCGGATACTACGAGCAGTACTTC
.,TRBJ2-7,TRBD2,TRBV7-2,CASSLAGTSGGYEQYF,TGTGCCAGCAGCTTAGCCGGGACTAGCGGGGGATACGAGCAGTACTTC
.,TRBJ1-2,TRBD1,TRBV12-3/TRBV12-4,CASKLGQGSGYTF,TGTGCCAGCAAATTGGGACAGGGGTCTGGCTACACCTTC
.,TRBJ2-1,TRBD2,TRBV2,CASDKGWWRGGSYNEQFF,TGTGCCAGCGATAAGGGGTGGTGGCGGGGGGGCTCCTACAATGAGCAGTTCTTC
.,TRBJ2-5,.,TRBV5-4,CASSLALRTGETQYF,TGTGCCAGCAGCCTGGCTCTCCGGACGGGGGAGACCCAGTACTTC
once,TRBJ1-1,.,TRBV19,CASMLGHFKAFF,TGTGCCAGTATGCTGGGACACTTTAAAGCTTTCTTT
.,TRBJ1-1,.,TRBV7-2,CASSRTENTEAFF,TGTGCCAGCAGCAGAACAGAGAACACTGAAGCTTTCTTT
.,TRBJ1-2,TRBD1,TRBV9,CASSPSTGGPFYTF,TGTGCCAGCAGCCCCTCGACAGGGGGCCCCTTCTACACCTTC
.,TRBJ2-7,TRBD1,TRBV6-5,CASNRDRGLYEQYF,TGTGCCAGTAACCGGGACAGGGGGCTTTACGAGCAGTACTTC
.,TRBJ1-2,TRBD1,TRBV11-2,CASSLAGGDGYTF,TGTGCCAGCAGCTTAGCAGGGGGCGATGGCTACACCTTC
once,TRBJ1-5,TRBD1,TRBV3-1/TRBV3-2,CASSQDGAGGEDQPQHF,TGTGCCAGCAGCCAAGATGGGGCAGGGGGCGAGGATCAGCCCCAGCATTTT
.,TRBJ2-1,.,TRBV29-1,CSVEAPPSDEQFF,TGCAGCGTTGAAGCTCCCCCCTCAGATGAGCAGTTCTTC
few,TRBJ2-1,TRBD2,TRBV4-3,CASSLSTSGGDKQFF,TGCGCCAGCAGCCTCTCGACTAGCGGGGGGGACAAGCAGTTCTTC
.,TRBJ1-1,.,TRBV2,CASDSMNTEAFF,TGTGCCAGCGACAGCATGAACACTGAAGCTTTCTTT
.,TRBJ2-1,TRBD2,TRBV28,CASSSRTSGTNEQFF,TGTGCCAGCAGTTCCCGGACTAGCGGGACTAATGAGCAGTTCTTC
.,TRBJ2-2,.,TRBV1,CTSTPPGTGNDGELFF,TGCACCAGCACCCCGCCCGGGACTGGAAATGACGGGGAGCTGTTTTTT
.,TRBJ2-2,TRBD2,TRBV5-5,CASSSGGGWTGELFF,TGTGCCAGCAGCTCCGGGGGGGGCTGGACCGGGGAGCTGTTTTTT
.,TRBJ1-1,.,TRBV6-4,CASREGGGSTEAFF,TGTGCCAGCCGAGAAGGGGGGGGGAGCACTGAAGCTTTCTTT
.,TRBJ1-1,.,TRBV24-1,CATSDPTDKNTEAFF,TGTGCCACCAGTGATCCGACGGACAAGAACACTGAAGCTTTCTTT
.,TRBJ2-2,TRBD2,TRBV7-2,CASSQGVGGAPGELFF,TGTGCCAGCAGCCAAGGGGTCGGGGGGGCCCCCGGGGAGCTGTTTTTT
once,TRBJ1-5,TRBD1,TRBV19,CASTEQGNSNQPQHF,TGTGCCAGTACTGAACAGGGGAATAGCAATCAGCCCCAGCATTTT
once,TRBJ2-4,.,TRBV4-1,CASSQGTGAIQYF,TGCGCCAGCAGCCAGGGGACGGGAGCAATTCAGTACTTC
few,TRBJ1-2,TRBD1,TRBV14,CASSQAPTGGPYGYTF,TGTGCCAGCAGCCAAGCGCCGACAGGGGGACCCTATGGCTACACCTTC
.,TRBJ2-7,TRBD2,TRBV27,CASSPSGGAYEQYF,TGTGCCAGCAGTCCCTCCGGGGGGGCCTACGAGCAGTACTTC
.,TRBJ1-2,.,TRBV19,CASSIEGPYGYTF,TGTGCCAGTAGTATAGAGGGGCCGTATGGCTACACCTTC
.,TRBJ1-1,.,TRBV14,CASSPTRRGTEAFF,TGTGCCAGCAGCCCGACCCGGCGGGGCACTGAAGCTTTCTTT
.,TRBJ1-1,TRBD1,TRBV4-1,CASVAGGLPRSEAFF,TGCGCCAGCGTGGCAGGGGGGCTCCCTAGGTCTGAAGCTTTCTTT
.,TRBJ2-3,.,TRBV7-2,CASSFSGVPTDTQYF,TGTGCCAGCAGCTTCTCAGGGGTCCCCACAGATACGCAGTATTTT
.,TRBJ1-4,.,TRBV2,CASTGGLTNEKLFF,TGTGCCAGCACCGGCGGGCTAACTAATGAAAAACTGTTTTTT
few,TRBJ1-6,.,TRBV6-5,CASSWRNSPLHF,TGTGCCAGCAGTTGGCGGAATTCACCCCTCCACTTT
.,TRBJ1-2,.,TRBV27,CASSLSGYGYTF,TGTGCCAGCAGTTTATCCGGCTATGGCTACACCTTC
.,TRBJ1-5,TRBD1,TRBV30,CAWSGTGIQPQHF,TGTGCCTGGAGTGGGACAGGGATTCAGCCCCAGCATTTT
once,TRBJ1-5,TRBD1,TRBV6-6,CASSQIDRARSWGNQPQHF,TGTGCCAGCAGTCAGATTGACAGGGCCCGCAGTTGGGGCAATCAGCCCCAGCATTTT
.,TRBJ2-2,TRBD2,TRBV2,CASSVSGGMVGTGELFF,TGTGCCAGCAGTGTAAGCGGGGGGATGGTAGGCACCGGGGAGCTGTTTTTT
.,TRBJ1-2,.,TRBV9,CASSPWGVVRYTF,TGTGCCAGCAGCCCGTGGGGGGTGGTTCGCTACACCTTC
.,TRBJ1-2,.,TRBV5-5,CASSLVGDYDYGYTF,TGTGCCAGCAGCTTGGTTGGGGACTATGACTATGGCTACACCTTC
once,TRBJ1-5,.,TRBV4-1,CASSQQTESNQPQHF,TGCGCCAGCAGCCAACAGACGGAGTCCAATCAGCCCCAGCATTTT
.,TRBJ2-2,TRBD2,TRBV7-2,CASSPLAGGLFTGELFF,TGTGCCAGCAGCCCCCTAGCGGGGGGCCTTTTCACCGGGGAGCTGTTTTTT
.,TRBJ2-5,.,TRBV7-2,CASLGKGETQYF,TGTGCCAGCTTGGGGAAGGGGGAGACCCAGTACTTC
.,TRBJ1-5,.,TRBV7-2,CASSLVHDSNQPQHF,TGTGCCAGCAGCTTAGTACACGATAGCAATCAGCCCCAGCATTTT
.,TRBJ2-1,.,TRBV5-1,CASSTDNSNEQFF,TGCGCCAGCAGCACGGACAATAGCAATGAGCAGTTCTTC